A single sample is the source of the 6 T cell receptor beta chains below, sequenced in a study of identical twins. Each CDR3 protein gets one entry after TCRdb re-called the 5' RACE reads with MiXCR. The table lists 350,000 to 450,000 distinct CDR3 sequences, less than 20% of them singletons. Sequenced input: naive T cells sorted from blood. These receptors were taken from a man between 45 and 60 years old in good health.

This clonotype has a handful of counts. The chain couples TRBV7-9 to TRBJ2-3, with 9 positions matching TRBD2. This CDR3 has 17 residues. CDR1 SEHNR and CDR2 FQNEAQ come from the germline V gene (reference sequence). Trimming removed 2 bases from V and 4 bases from J; junction bases left unmatched: 10. The CDR3 loop reads CASSLIGIAGVSDTQYF. The CDR3 nucleotides read TGTGCCAGCAGCTTAATTGGTATAGCGGGAGTCTCAGATACGCAGTATTTT.

Many counts were recorded for this clonotype. The chain joins TRBV11-2 to TRBJ2-1; D is uncertain. Germline V gives CDR1 SGHAT, CDR2 FQNNGV. This CDR3 comprises 11 residues. Trimming took 5 bases from V and 6 from J, leaving 5 bases between them. The CDR3 nucleotides are TGTGCCAGCAGCCTCAGCAATGAGCAGTTCTTC. Its protein is CASSLSNEQFF.

The V gene is TRBV20-1, the J gene TRBJ2-3; D is unclear. The CDR3 contains 11 residues. The germline gives CDR1 DFQATT, CDR2 SNEGSKA (reference sequence). V lost 3 bases and J lost 4, with 5 bases in between. CDR3 amino acids: CSASRADTQYF. As DNA, the CDR3 is TGCAGTGCTAGTAGGGCAGATACGCAGTATTTT.

J is TRBJ2-5 and V is TRBV7-3; 15 bases line up with TRBD2. CDR3 length equals 15 residues. CDR1 is SGHTA, CDR2 FQGTGA, per germline. J gave up 4 bases and V 4 bases, and 1 base lay outside the gene matches. The CDR3 reads CASSWTSGRVETQYF. The CDR3 region has the DNA TGTGCCAGCAGCTGGACTAGCGGGAGGGTAGAGACCCAGTACTTC.

At least ten counts were recorded for this clonotype. The genes are TRBV27 and TRBJ2-3, with D uncertain. The CDR3 covers 14 residues. Trimming removed 6 bases at V and 2 bases at J, with 12 bases between. Germline V gene lookup returns CDR1 MNHEY and CDR2 SMNVEV (reference sequence). CDR3 bases: TGTGCCAGCAGCCGACCTCTCCCCACAGATACGCAGTATTTT. It translates to CASSRPLPTDTQYF.

This clonotype has a count of ten or more. The J gene is TRBJ2-5, the V gene TRBV5-6, with 7 bases fitting TRBD1. The CDR3 spans 14 residues. Trimming cost V 4 bases and J 0 bases; bases outside gene matches: 3. CDR1 and CDR2 (germline): SGHDT, YYEEEE. The chain's CDR3 is CASSIDRDQETQYF. The CDR3 coding sequence is TGTGCCAGCAGCATAGACAGGGACCAAGAGACCCAGTACTTC. The whole variable domain, remainder taken from reference TRBV5-6 and TRBJ2-5, is DAGVTQSPTHLIKTRGQQVTLRCSPKSGHDTVSWYQQALGQGPQFIFQYYEEEERQRGNFPDRFSGHQFPNYSSELNVNALLLGDSALYLCASSIDRDQETQYFGPGTRLLVL.